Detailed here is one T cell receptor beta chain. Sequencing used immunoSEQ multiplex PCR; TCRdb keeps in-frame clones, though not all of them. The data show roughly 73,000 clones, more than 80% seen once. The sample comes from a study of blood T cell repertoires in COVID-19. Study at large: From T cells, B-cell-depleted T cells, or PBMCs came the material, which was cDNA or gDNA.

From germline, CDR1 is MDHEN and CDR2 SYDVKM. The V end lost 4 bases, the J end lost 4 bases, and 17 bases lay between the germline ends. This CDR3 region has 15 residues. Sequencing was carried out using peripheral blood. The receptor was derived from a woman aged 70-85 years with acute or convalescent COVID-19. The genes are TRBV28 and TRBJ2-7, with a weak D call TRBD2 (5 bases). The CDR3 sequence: CASSSNSPRGYEQYF. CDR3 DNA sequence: TGTGCCAGCAGTTCAAATTCTCCCCGGGGATACGAGCAGTACTTC.